This T cell receptor (beta chain) was sequenced in a study of long-term antiretroviral therapy in people with HIV. Whole-study context: Samples collected earliest predate the 2015 immediate-ART recommendation by about a decade. Overall study findings and caveats: HIV repertoires showed narrower CDR3 length ranges than controls.

From germline, CDR1 is KGHSH and CDR2 LQKENI. Trimming took 3 bases from V and 4 from J, leaving 19 bases between them. The CDR3 has 17 residues. Comment on this clone: Its target is unknown.

Sequencing relied on immunoSEQ assay v3.0, run at survey level. Sequencing set out to capture about 40,000-55,000 T-cell genomes per sample. TCRdb's table, derived via immunoSEQ multiplex PCR, lists solely in-frame clones and lacks some. The sample holds about 11,000 clones, about four fifths seen once. The starting material was unsorted PBMCs, obtained 1.2 years after starting antiretroviral therapy. The chain has TRBV18 and TRBJ2-1; maybe TRBD2 (5 bases). This receptor was taken from a man aged 35-49 years with HIV. The CDR3 loop is CASSPLPFGSGYNEQFF. DNA of the CDR3: TGTGCCAGCTCACCCCTGCCCTTCGGCTCGGGGTACAATGAGCAGTTCTTC.